The 22 T cell receptor beta chains listed next were all sequenced from one sample in a study of cytomegalovirus exposure and HLA in healthy donors. Use of 60 Vbeta and 13 Jbeta primers characterized the PCR. Only in-frame clones appear in the TCRdb table, and some are missing; sequencing was by immunoSEQ multiplex PCR. The sample holds approximately 210,000 clones, approximately 86% seen once. The sample comprised PBMCs. All receptors come from a woman aged 18-35 years in good health and CMV-seronegative.

The genes are TRBV9 and TRBJ1-4; D is uncertain. CDR3 length: 14 amino acids. V was cut by 0 bases and J by 8 bases, with 11 bases left in between. The germline CDR1 and CDR2 sequences are SGDLS and YYNGEE. The DNA for the CDR3 is TGTGCCAGCAGCGTAGCCCCTTCTTCCGAAAAACTGTTTTTT. Protein sequence: CASSVAPSSEKLFF.

The J gene is TRBJ2-6, the V gene TRBV2; D gene uncertain. The CDR3 runs to 15 residues. The V end lost 6 bases, the J end lost 0 bases, and 9 bases lay between the germline ends. Germline assignment: CDR1 SNHLY and CDR2 FYNNEI. CDR3 sequence reads: CASRAVRSGANVLTF. The CDR3 DNA reads as TGTGCCAGCAGGGCCGTTCGCTCTGGGGCCAACGTCCTGACTTTC.

The chain combines TRBV9 with TRBJ2-7; D may be TRBD2 (6 bases). The CDR3 sequence is 15 residues long. The V gene's germline CDR1 is SGDLS and CDR2 YYNGEE. Trimming removed 0 bases at V and 0 bases at J, with 10 bases between. CDR3 residues: CASSVASGDSYEQYF. CDR3 sequence (DNA): TGTGCCAGCAGCGTAGCCTCGGGGGACTCCTACGAGCAGTACTTC.

The chain is built from TRBV30 and TRBJ2-5; D is unresolved. V lost 3 bases and J lost 5, with 19 bases in between. CDR1 is GTSNPN, CDR2 SVGIG, per germline (reference sequence). This CDR3 is built from 15 residues. The DNA of the CDR3 is TGTGCCTGGAGCGCCCTACTTACTAACGATGAGACCCAGTACTTC. Translated: CAWSALLTNDETQYF.

The V gene is TRBV30, the J gene TRBJ1-1; no clear D. V gave up 2 bases and J gave up 0 bases, with 7 bases separating them. The CDR3 extends over 13 amino acids. CDR1 is GTSNPN, CDR2 SVGIG, per germline (reference sequence). The CDR3 loop reads CAWSKAMNTEAFF. The CDR3 DNA reads as TGTGCCTGGAGTAAAGCCATGAACACTGAAGCTTTCTTT.

This chain uses TRBV7-9 with TRBJ2-7; D is perhaps TRBD2 (5 bases). This CDR3 is built from 13 residues. In germline, CDR1 is SEHNR, CDR2 FQNEAQ (reference sequence). Trimming removed 4 bases from V and 0 bases from J, with 7 bases in between. The CDR3 DNA reads TGTGCCAGCAGCTGGACTCCCTCCTACGAGCAGTACTTC. Its protein is CASSWTPSYEQYF.

In this sample, this clone turned up a few times. J is TRBJ2-1 and V is TRBV7-2, with 14 bases identical to TRBD2. Germline V gene data show CDR1 as SGHTA and CDR2 as FQGNSA. V was clipped by 4 bases and J by 0 bases; unmatched bases: 5. The CDR3 has 18 residues. The CDR3, as DNA: TGTGCCAGCAGCTCGGGACTAGCGGGGGCCCCCTCCTACAATGAGCAGTTCTTC. It is translated as CASSSGLAGAPSYNEQFF.

The rearrangement joins TRBV28 to TRBJ2-3, with D perhaps matching TRBD2 (6 bases). This CDR3 region has 16 residues. Germline assignment: CDR1 MDHEN and CDR2 SYDVKM. Trimming removed 3 bases at V and 3 bases at J, with 16 bases between. The CDR3, as DNA: TGTGCCAGCAGTTTGAACGGCGGAGGGTGGACAGATACGCAGTATTTT. It is translated as CASSLNGGGWTDTQYF.

The CDR3 loop reads CASTLTRGNEQFF. Written as DNA, the CDR3 is TGTGCCAGCACTCTAACCCGGGGCAATGAGCAGTTCTTC. The V call is TRBV6-5, the J call TRBJ2-1; a weak D match, TRBD2 (5 bases). This CDR3 has 13 residues. Germline-derived CDR1 and CDR2 are MNHEY and SVGAGI. V lost 7 bases and J lost 6, with 13 bases in between.

This clone was detected a few times. The chain combines TRBV5-1 with TRBJ2-1; no clear D. There are 15 residues in the CDR3. Trimming removed 7 bases from V and 0 bases from J, with 14 bases in between. Germline loops: CDR1 SGHRS, CDR2 YFSETQ. The CDR3 protein is CASQLWSSSYNEQFF. In DNA form, the CDR3 reads TGCGCCAGCCAGCTTTGGAGTAGCTCCTACAATGAGCAGTTCTTC.

The gene calls are TRBV7-2 and TRBJ1-5, with 8 bases aligning to TRBD1. The trim removed 1 base at V and 7 bases at J, leaving 6 bases unmatched. Germline-derived CDR1 and CDR2 are SGHTA and FQGNSA. The CDR3 loop spans 15 amino acids. CDR3 nucleotides: TGTGCCAGCAGCTTAGGCTCAGGGGGCCTGCAGCCCCAGCATTTT. Translation: CASSLGSGGLQPQHF.

The chain recombines TRBV28 with TRBJ1-5; D is possibly TRBD1 (6 bases). Germline V CDR1 and CDR2: MDHEN, SYDVKM. V lost 3 bases and J 2 bases, leaving 11 bases between the germline ends. The CDR3 is 15 residues long. The CDR3: CASSFWGQGNQPQHF. DNA of the CDR3: TGTGCCAGCAGTTTTTGGGGGCAGGGCAATCAGCCCCAGCATTTT.

This chain connects TRBV14 to TRBJ2-1; no clear D gene. CDR3 size: 14 residues. V was cut by 0 bases and J by 4 bases, with 7 bases left in between. CDR1 and CDR2 from the germline V gene are SGHDN and FVKESK. Here the CDR3 DNA reads TGTGCCAGCAGCCAAGATCGGGTATACAATGAGCAGTTCTTC. As protein: CASSQDRVYNEQFF. The variable domain in full, with the rest retrieved from reference TRBV14 and TRBJ2-1, is EAGVTQFPSHSVIEKGQTVTLRCDPISGHDNLYWYRRVMGKEIKFLLHFVKESKQDESGMPNNRFLAERTGGTYSTLKVQPAELEDSGVYFCASSQDRVYNEQFFGPGTRLTVL.

CDR3 region: CASSMRLAPVIRYEQYF. As DNA, the CDR3 is TGTGCCAGTAGTATGAGGTTGGCTCCTGTGATTCGCTACGAGCAGTACTTC. The J gene is TRBJ2-5, the V gene TRBV19; D not certain. Gene TRBJ2-7 matches the end of the DNA better, so the J call may be wrong. Germline lookup yields CDR1 LNHDA and CDR2 SQIVND (reference sequence). There are 17 residues in the CDR3.

This clone was seen only once. The chain joins TRBV5-1 to TRBJ1-2; 7 bases are shared with TRBD1. Germline CDR1 reads SGHRS; CDR2 reads YFSETQ. V gave up 4 bases and J gave up 2 bases; unmatched junction bases: 8. The CDR3 sequence is 15 residues long. The CDR3 reads CASSPQTGTNYGYTF. The CDR3 DNA follows: TGCGCCAGCAGCCCACAGACAGGGACCAACTATGGCTACACCTTC. Using reference TRBV5-1 and TRBJ1-2 for the parts outside the CDR3, the full variable domain is KAGVTQTPRYLIKTRGQQVTLSCSPISGHRSVSWYQQTPGQGLQFLFEYFSETQRNKGNFPGRFSGRQFSNSRSEMNVSTLELGDSALYLCASSPQTGTNYGYTFGSGTRLTVV.

This clone has only a few counts. The chain employs TRBV5-6 and TRBJ1-1; D gene uncertain. Germline assignment: CDR1 SGHDT and CDR2 YYEEEE. The ends were cut back, 0 bases at V and 0 bases at J, with 9 bases in the middle. The CDR3 covers 15 residues. The CDR3, as DNA: TGTGCCAGCAGCTTGGGTCCGGGAATGAACACTGAAGCTTTCTTT. This sequence encodes CASSLGPGMNTEAFF.

The genes are TRBV5-5 and TRBJ1-2; D is undetermined. Between the trimmed V and J ends, which lost 5 bases and 7 bases, there was a span of 15 bases. CDR3 length equals 13 residues. Germline V gene lookup returns CDR1 SGHKS and CDR2 YYEKEE (reference sequence). CDR3 DNA sequence: TGTGCCAGCAGTTTCCGGGGAATGGGTGGCTACACCTTC. Translation gives CASSFRGMGGYTF.

The chain recombines TRBV30 with TRBJ1-2; D may be TRBD1 (5 bases). The CDR3 runs to 12 residues. Germline V lookup: CDR1 GTSNPN, CDR2 SVGIG (reference sequence). V was clipped by 2 bases and J by 4 bases, with 8 bases between them. The CDR3 protein is CAWSPQGYGYTF. The CDR3 bases are TGTGCCTGGAGTCCCCAGGGCTATGGCTACACCTTC.

The chain combines TRBV5-1 with TRBJ2-7, with 8 nucleotides matching TRBD1. The CDR3 runs 16 residues. Per the germline V gene, CDR1 is SGHRS and CDR2 is YFSETQ. V dropped 0 bases and J dropped 2; count of bases not matched to a gene: 7. This CDR3 reads CASSLATGTGTYEQYF. The CDR3 DNA is TGCGCCAGCAGCTTGGCAACCGGGACAGGAACCTACGAGCAGTACTTC.

The chain employs TRBV4-1 and TRBJ1-3; TRBD1 is a possible D gene (5 bases). V was shortened by 2 bases and J by 1 base, with 9 bases between the two germline ends. The CDR3 has 15 residues. Germline assignment: CDR1 MGHRA and CDR2 YSYEKL. In DNA form, the CDR3 reads TGCGCCAGCAGCCAACCTAGGGGTTCTGGAAACACCATATATTTT. The encoded protein is CASSQPRGSGNTIYF.

This clone showed up just once. This rearrangement joins TRBV6-5 to TRBJ1-3, with 8 bases matching TRBD1. Germline trimming cut 5 bases from V and 4 bases from J; bases unmatched to any gene: 4. Germline loops: CDR1 MNHEY, CDR2 SVGAGI. The CDR3 length is 14 residues. The DNA for the CDR3 is TGTGCCAGCAGTAAACAGGGGGTAGGAAACACCATATATTTT. This sequence encodes CASSKQGVGNTIYF.

The chain joins TRBV5-1 to TRBJ1-3; tentatively, D is TRBD1 (6 bases). V shed 1 base and J shed 0 bases, with 8 bases lying between them. The CDR3 length is 15 residues. CDR1 and CDR2 (germline): SGHRS, YFSETQ. CDR3 in DNA: TGCGCCAGCAGCTTGAGGGGGAACTCTGGAAACACCATATATTTT. Amino acid sequence: CASSLRGNSGNTIYF.